One sample yielded the 30 T cell receptor beta chains listed below, sequenced in a study of cytotoxic CD8 clonotypes in ibrutinib-treated CLL (dated by TCRdb to the early 2020s). The sample's time point label is to be understood as: approximately 2 years on ibrutinib. Library method: the immunoSEQ multiplex PCR assay. TCRdb provides this immuneACCESS table in a form limited to in-frame rearrangements. Some clones are lacking; in checked studies, under half of them reflect an unresolved V gene, and why the rest are absent is not known. This sample lists roughly 250,000 clones; around 70% were detected once. The ten largest clones take up just over 15% of the sample. Source: PBMCs, taken after 24 months of ibrutinib treatment. The receptors come from a human donor with chronic lymphocytic leukemia.

V usage is TRBV6-1 and J usage is TRBJ2-7, with D perhaps given as TRBD1 or TRBD2 (5 bases each). Per the germline V gene, CDR1 is MNHNS and CDR2 is SASEGT. With 5 bases removed from V and 7 bases from J, the gap between germline ends came to 18 bases. The CDR3 is 14 residues long. Here the CDR3 reads CASSRDGAAEEQYF. The CDR3 coding sequence is TGTGCCAGCAGTAGGGACGGGGCGGCGGAAGAGCAGTACTTC.

In the case of this clone: The same CDR3 can be traced to other DNA sequences in this sample. The chain combines TRBV28 with TRBJ2-7, with 7 positions matching TRBD1. V lost 5 bases, J lost 4 bases, and 2 bases stayed unmatched. CDR3 length: 12 amino acids. The germline V gene has CDR1 MDHEN and CDR2 SYDVKM. CDR3 nucleotide sequence: TGTGCCAGCAGTCCACAGGGGTACGAGCAGTACTTC. Translating gives CASSPQGYEQYF.

The CDR3 loop is CASSIGSGQETQYF. The CDR3 bases are TGTGCCAGTAGTATTGGGAGCGGACAAGAGACCCAGTACTTC. The chain uses TRBV19 and TRBJ2-5, with a possible D match to TRBD2 (5 bases). The CDR3 contains 14 residues. Trimming pared 3 bases from V and 2 bases from J, leaving 10 bases between. Germline CDR1 LNHDA, CDR2 SQIVND (reference sequence).

J is TRBJ2-1 and V is TRBV6-5; 9 bases fit TRBD2. V shed 6 bases, J shed 7 bases, and the junction held 10 bases outside the gene matches. The CDR3 length is 15 residues. Germline assignment: CDR1 MNHEY and CDR2 SVGAGI. The CDR3 region has the DNA TGTGCCAGCAGGAAAGCGGGAGGAGTGTCAAATGAGCAGTTCTTC. Its protein product is CASRKAGGVSNEQFF.

Only a few counts were recorded for this clone. At the DNA level, this CDR3 is encoded by other sequences in the same sample as well. This chain links TRBV11-3 with TRBJ2-1, with 11 bases aligning to TRBD2. The CDR3 is 15 amino acids. J was trimmed by 3 bases and V by 5 bases; bases with no gene match: 3. Germline CDR1 SGHNT, CDR2 YENEEA. The CDR3 protein is CASSLGTSGYNEQFF. CDR3 sequence (DNA): TGTGCCAGCAGCCTCGGGACTAGCGGCTACAATGAGCAGTTCTTC.

The V call is TRBV9, the J call TRBJ2-7; D possibly matches TRBD1 or TRBD2 (5 bases each). Deletions cut 3 bases from V and 7 bases from J, with 14 bases between. Germline V gene data show CDR1 as SGDLS and CDR2 as YYNGEE. The CDR3 sequence is 13 residues long. Written as DNA, the CDR3 is TGTGCCAGCAGCGCCGGGACGCCGGAAGAGCAGTACTTC. Its protein product is CASSAGTPEEQYF.

The chain joins TRBV27 to TRBJ1-2; D is undetermined. Trimming left V 5 bases short and J 4 bases short, with 14 bases between. Germline CDR1 MNHEY, CDR2 SMNVEV (reference sequence). The CDR3 extends over 14 amino acids. CDR3 coding DNA: TGTGCCAGCAGTCTCAGGACTCAGGTCTATGGCTACACCTTC. Its translation is CASSLRTQVYGYTF.

This clone was seen a few times. V gene TRBV29-1 combines with J gene TRBJ1-2; D is ambiguous. The V end lost 3 bases, the J end lost 2 bases, and 7 bases lay between the germline ends. The CDR3 totals 12 residues. Germline-derived CDR1 and CDR2 are SQVTM and ANQGSEA. CDR3 nucleotide sequence: TGCAGCGTTGATAGCCGGAACTATGGCTACACCTTC. Amino acids: CSVDSRNYGYTF.

This chain connects TRBV4-2 to TRBJ2-1; 8 nucleotides line up with TRBD2. Germline V gene lookup returns CDR1 LGHNA and CDR2 YNFKEQ. This CDR3 has 16 residues. Trimming took 2 bases from V and 5 from J; bases not matched to a gene: 8. The CDR3, as DNA: TGTGCCAGCAGCCAACAACTAGCGGCGTCAAACAATGAGCAGTTCTTC. Its protein product is CASSQQLAASNNEQFF.

The table lists this clone with a count of one. The J gene is TRBJ2-1, the V gene TRBV28; tentatively, D is TRBD2 (6 bases). The V gene lost 3 bases and the J gene lost 0 bases, with 12 bases spanning the gap. Germline V gene sequence: CDR1 MDHEN, CDR2 SYDVKM. The CDR3 loop spans 16 amino acids. This CDR3 reads CASSFSGWSSYNEQFF. The CDR3 coding sequence is TGTGCCAGCAGTTTTAGCGGCTGGAGCTCCTACAATGAGCAGTTCTTC.

The chain recombines TRBV9 with TRBJ1-1; D gene unclear. V lost 2 bases to trimming and J lost 2 bases, with 7 bases between them. CDR3 size: 13 residues. Germline V CDR1 and CDR2: SGDLS, YYNGEE. The CDR3 region has the DNA TGTGCCAGCAGCGTTCCTGGCAACACTGAAGCTTTCTTT. Protein product: CASSVPGNTEAFF.

This clone was counted once. The CDR3 is CASSGGQGAPGELFF. CDR3 DNA sequence: TGCGCCAGCAGCGGTGGACAGGGGGCGCCCGGGGAGCTGTTTTTT. The rearrangement uses TRBV5-1 and TRBJ2-2; 11 positions match TRBD1. CDR1 is SGHRS and CDR2 is YFSETQ in the germline V gene. The CDR3 extends over 15 amino acids. The J segment lost 6 bases and the V segment lost 4 bases, leaving 5 bases of the junction unmatched.

The chain employs TRBV6-6 and TRBJ2-5; D not resolved. This CDR3 region has 14 residues. Per the germline V gene, CDR1 is MNHNY and CDR2 is SVGAGI (reference sequence). The V gene lost 2 bases and the J gene lost 2 bases, with 9 bases spanning the gap. The CDR3 region is CASSYQAPQETQYF. The CDR3 DNA is TGTGCCAGCAGTTACCAGGCACCTCAAGAGACCCAGTACTTC.

This clone turned up a few times. V usage is TRBV30 and J usage is TRBJ1-1; TRBD1 aligns across 11 bases. This CDR3 is built from 14 residues. The junction had 3 bases not matched to a gene; V was cut back by 0 bases and J by 6 bases. CDR1 is GTSNPN and CDR2 is SVGIG in the germline V gene (reference sequence). For the CDR3, the DNA is TGTGCCTGGAGTGTAGGACAGGGGGCGTCTGAAGCTTTCTTT. Its protein is CAWSVGQGASEAFF.

The chain couples TRBV28 to TRBJ2-2; TRBD1 matches 9 bases. The CDR3 sequence is 15 residues long. The germline CDR1 and CDR2 sequences are MDHEN and SYDVKM. The V and J ends lost 6 bases and 6 bases, in that order; junction bases with no gene match: 8. CDR3 nucleotide sequence: TGTGCCAGCAGGCGGGACAGGGTAGTAGCCGGGGAGCTGTTTTTT. Translating gives CASRRDRVVAGELFF.

The table lists this clone with a few counts. Distinct nucleotide sequences in the sample also encode this CDR3. The V call is TRBV5-1, the J call TRBJ2-7; D unresolved. The CDR3 has 13 amino acids. Deletions cut 0 bases from V and 3 bases from J, with 7 bases between. CDR1 SGHRS and CDR2 YFSETQ come from the germline V gene. CDR3 sequence reads: CASSLAGNYEQYF. CDR3 in DNA: TGCGCCAGCAGCTTGGCGGGTAACTACGAGCAGTACTTC.

The chain couples TRBV19 to TRBJ2-7, with 9 bases fitting TRBD2. Germline V gene data show CDR1 as LNHDA and CDR2 as SQIVND (reference sequence). The V segment lost 3 bases and the J segment 5 bases; nucleotides outside the gene matches: 11. The CDR3 totals 16 residues. In DNA form, the CDR3 reads TGTGCCAGTAGTATCCCGGCTAGCGGGAATAGTAACGAGCAGTACTTC. As protein: CASSIPASGNSNEQYF.

The CDR3 bases are TGCAGCGTTGAAGAAAGTGGGGGCCGCAACACTGAAGCTTTCTTT. Amino acid sequence: CSVEESGGRNTEAFF. The rearrangement joins TRBV29-1 to TRBJ1-1, with a tentative D call TRBD1 (6 bases). This CDR3 has 15 residues. V lost 0 bases, J lost 2 bases, and 13 bases lay in between. Germline V gene lookup returns CDR1 SQVTM and CDR2 ANQGSEA.

The rearrangement uses TRBV5-6 and TRBJ2-5; 8 bases map to TRBD1. Germline CDR1 is SGHDT and CDR2 is YYEEEE. The CDR3 extends over 14 amino acids. After removal of 2 bases from V and 11 bases from J, the junction contained 11 bases not matched to a gene. The CDR3: CASSFTGGHREQYF. In DNA, the CDR3 is TGTGCCAGCAGCTTTACAGGGGGTCATCGGGAGCAGTACTTC. Looking up the rest from reference TRBV5-6 and TRBJ2-5 gives the full variable domain: DAGVTQSPTHLIKTRGQQVTLRCSPKSGHDTVSWYQQALGQGPQFIFQYYEEEERQRGNFPDRFSGHQFPNYSSELNVNALLLGDSALYLCASSFTGGHREQYFGPGTRLLVL.

The genes are TRBV28 and TRBJ2-1; 14 positions agree with TRBD2. CDR1 and CDR2 (germline): MDHEN, SYDVKM. V lost 5 bases and J lost 9; bases outside the gene matches: 6. The CDR3 runs to 15 residues. The CDR3 loop reads CASSTTSGRVGEQFF. DNA of the CDR3: TGTGCCAGCAGTACGACTAGCGGGAGGGTTGGTGAGCAGTTCTTC.

The chain employs TRBV6-5 and TRBJ2-5, with TRBD1 matching over 9 bases. Losses at the gene ends were 6 bases for V and 5 bases for J; bases not matched to a gene: 10. Per germline, CDR1 MNHEY and CDR2 SVGAGI. The CDR3 has 15 residues. The CDR3 DNA is TGTGCCAGCAGCTACCCCGGGACAGGGTGGGAGACCCAGTACTTC. Translation gives CASSYPGTGWETQYF.

This clone showed up just once. The V and J genes are TRBV6-1 and TRBJ2-1, with D possibly TRBD1 on 5 matching bases. Per germline, CDR1 MNHNS and CDR2 SASEGT. V lost 8 bases to trimming and J lost 3 bases, with 11 bases between them. The CDR3 has 13 residues. CDR3 residues: CASRNRFYNEQFF. CDR3 nucleotides: TGTGCCAGCCGGAACAGGTTCTACAATGAGCAGTTCTTC.

CDR3 protein: CASSLVSARGETQYF. DNA of the CDR3: TGCGCCAGCAGCTTGGTCTCGGCCAGGGGTGAGACCCAGTACTTC. The chain uses TRBV5-1 and TRBJ2-5, with D perhaps TRBD1 (6 bases). CDR1 and CDR2 (germline): SGHRS, YFSETQ. The CDR3 covers 15 residues. With 0 bases removed from V and 5 bases from J, the gap between germline ends came to 14 bases.

The V call is TRBV11-2, the J call TRBJ1-1; D might be TRBD1 (5 bases). The CDR3 covers 13 residues. Germline loops: CDR1 SGHAT, CDR2 FQNNGV. V lost 0 bases and J 6 bases, leaving 8 bases between the germline ends. CDR3: CASSLDMGAEAFF. CDR3 DNA: TGTGCCAGCAGCTTAGATATGGGGGCTGAAGCTTTCTTT.

The gene calls are TRBV29-1 and TRBJ2-5; 9 bases agree with TRBD1. Germline V gene data show CDR1 as SQVTM and CDR2 as ANQGSEA. This CDR3 region has 14 residues. Trimming at V came to 6 bases and at J to 1 base, leaving 6 bases not matched to a gene. The CDR3 region has the DNA TGCAGCGTGTTGACAGGGGGTTCCCAAGAGACCCAGTACTTC. Its translation: CSVLTGGSQETQYF.

For the CDR3, the DNA is TGTGCCAGCAGTTACAGCCCACACAGGGGAGGCACCGGGGAGCTGTTTTTT. Its translation: CASSYSPHRGGTGELFF. This chain links TRBV9 with TRBJ2-2; the D gene is possibly TRBD1 (7 bases). The CDR3 contains 17 residues. From germline, CDR1 is SGDLS and CDR2 YYNGEE. The V gene lost 5 bases and the J gene lost 4 bases, with 21 bases spanning the gap.

This chain uses TRBV6-1 with TRBJ2-7; no clear D gene. Germline lookup yields CDR1 MNHNS and CDR2 SASEGT. Trimming took 5 bases from V and 3 from J, leaving 11 bases between them. The CDR3 is 13 residues long. The CDR3 coding sequence is TGTGCCAGCAGTCTGCGATCGCGCTACGAGCAGTACTTC. It encodes CASSLRSRYEQYF.

The gene calls are TRBV23-1 and TRBJ2-2; D is perhaps TRBD1 (5 bases). TRBV23-1 carries the ORF label, with uncertain function. The CDR3 totals 17 residues. With 0 bases removed from V and 4 bases from J, the gap between germline ends came to 15 bases. CDR3 coding DNA: TGCGCCAGCAGTCAATCAAAGGGGCCTAAACTCACCGGGGAGCTGTTTTTT. Translated, it gives CASSQSKGPKLTGELFF.

This rearrangement joins TRBV30 to TRBJ1-2; 7 positions match TRBD1. The CDR3 spans 12 residues. J was trimmed by 9 bases and V by 5 bases; bases with no gene match: 9. Germline V gene data show CDR1 as GTSNPN and CDR2 as SVGIG (reference sequence). The CDR3 DNA follows: TGTGCCTGGGACGGGACAGCTAAGAGCTACACCTTC. Protein: CAWDGTAKSYTF.

The rearrangement uses TRBV20-1 and TRBJ2-5; D gene uncertain. Looked up from germline, CDR1 is DFQATT and CDR2 is SNEGSKA (reference sequence). This CDR3 is 10 amino acids long. V was pared by 7 bases and J by 1 base, with 4 bases between. The CDR3 coding sequence is TGCAGTGTTGGCCAAGAGACCCAGTACTTC. This sequence encodes CSVGQETQYF.